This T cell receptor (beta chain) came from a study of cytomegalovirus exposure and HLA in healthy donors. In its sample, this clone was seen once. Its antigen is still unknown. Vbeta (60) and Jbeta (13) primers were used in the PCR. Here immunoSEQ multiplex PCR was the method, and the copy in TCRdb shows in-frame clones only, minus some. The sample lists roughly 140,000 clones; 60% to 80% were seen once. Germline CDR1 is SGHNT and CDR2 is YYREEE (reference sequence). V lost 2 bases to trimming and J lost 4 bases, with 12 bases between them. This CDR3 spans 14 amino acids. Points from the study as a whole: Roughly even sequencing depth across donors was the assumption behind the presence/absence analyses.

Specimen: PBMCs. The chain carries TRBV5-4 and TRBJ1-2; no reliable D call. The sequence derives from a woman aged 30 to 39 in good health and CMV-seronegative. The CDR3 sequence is CASSLYAGSYGYTF. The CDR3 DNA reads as TGTGCCAGCAGCTTATACGCGGGGAGCTATGGCTACACCTTC.